The text below deals with one TCR beta chain. Antigen: not known. This sample was included in a study of CD8+CD57+ T cells in acquired aplastic anemia. Background on the study: Isolated CD4+ and CD8+ cells, once sorted, yielded DNA averaging 3.2 ug. General study results and limits: Any difference that existed in CD8+ Simpson's diversity between patients and controls was not significant.

Germline V CDR1 and CDR2: SGHTA, FQGTGA. This CDR3 contains 13 residues. Between the trimmed V and J ends, which lost 5 bases and 3 bases, there was a span of 10 bases. Profiling of TCR beta VDJ combinations and CDR3 sequences used genomic DNA as template. Each CDR3 protein is one row after TCRdb ran MiXCR on the reads. The sample comprises 250,000 to 350,000 distinct CDR3 sequences, approximately 57% of which are singletons, and approximately 8.2% rests with the top ten. The chain links TRBV7-3 to TRBJ1-2; D remains ambiguous. This clonotype was sampled from a human donor with severe aplastic anemia or a healthy control (not recorded which). Material: sorted CD4+, CD8+, or CD8+CD57+ T cells (not recorded which) from PBMCs. The CDR3 loop is CASSPGPYYGYTF. The CDR3 bases are TGTGCCAGCAGCCCTGGACCTTACTATGGCTACACCTTC.